A selection of T cell receptor beta chains follows, all from one sample in a study of blood T cell repertoires in COVID-19. Sequencing used immunoSEQ multiplex PCR; TCRdb keeps in-frame clones, though not all of them. The sample records 200,000 to 300,000 clones, 85% to 90% being singletons. Input material: PBMCs or T cells enriched from blood (not recorded which). The receptors stem from a man aged 35 to 55 who had recovered from COVID-19. Each CDR3 is given with its conserved first and last residue. D genes are given only for firm matches. Size is omitted from some rows. Given values are once, few, many or a class for expanded clones.

>TRBJ2-5|TRBD1|NA|TRBV5-1
TGCGCCAGCAGCCTAATCCCCGGGACAGGGGGAAAAGAGACCCAGTACTTC
CASSLIPGTGGKETQYF
>TRBJ1-5|TRBD1|once|TRBV28
TGTGCCAGCAGTTTCCACTGGCAGGGGGCGCATTACCGCCAGCCCCAGCATTTT
CASSFHWQGAHYRQPQHF
>TRBJ2-3|NA|NA|TRBV3-1/TRBV3-2
TGTGCCAGCAGCCAAGTGGGCTTTACAGATACGCAGTATTTT
CASSQVGFTDTQYF
>TRBJ2-7|NA|NA|TRBV6-6
TGTGCCAGCAGTTACGCCTCTAACGAGCAGTACTTC
CASSYASNEQYF
>TRBJ2-3|TRBD2|NA|TRBV18
TGTGCCAGCTCACGAACAGCGGGGCTCAAAGATACGCAGTATTTT
CASSRTAGLKDTQYF
>TRBJ2-3|TRBD2|NA|TRBV9
TGTGCCAGCAGCCCAAGGCAAATTTTGCGGGGGGTAACAGATACGCAGTATTTT
CASSPRQILRGVTDTQYF
>TRBJ1-1|NA|NA|TRBV2
TGTGCCAGCAAATACTCTGACACTGAAGCTTTCTTT
CASKYSDTEAFF
>TRBJ2-7|TRBD2|once|TRBV30
TGTGCCTGGAGTGCAAGAACGTGGGGGGGCGAGCAGTACTTC
CAWSARTWGGEQYF
>TRBJ1-2|NA|NA|TRBV4-3
TGCGCCAGCAGCCAAGGAGGGAACGGTGGCTACACCTTC
CASSQGGNGGYTF
>TRBJ1-2|NA|NA|TRBV12-3/TRBV12-4
TGTGCCAGCAGTTTAGTACTGGACTATGGCTACACCTTC
CASSLVLDYGYTF
>TRBJ1-1|NA|NA|TRBV27
TGTGCCAGCAGTTGGGGAGGGGGGACTGAAGCTTTCTTT
CASSWGGGTEAFF
>TRBJ2-1|TRBD2|NA|TRBV5-1
TGCGCCAGCAGCGGAACTAGCGGGGGTTTCAATGAGCAGTTCTTC
CASSGTSGGFNEQFF
>TRBJ2-7|NA|NA|TRBV7-8
TGTGCCAGCAGCTTAGCCCGTTCCAGGGCGGCCTACGAGCAGTACTTC
CASSLARSRAAYEQYF
>TRBJ1-1|TRBD1|NA|TRBV27
TGTGCCAGCAAGACAGGGGGCTTCGGGAACACTGAAGCTTTCTTT
CASKTGGFGNTEAFF
>TRBJ2-3|NA|NA|TRBV9
TGTGCCAGCAGCGTAGTCGAGGGTCGGACAGATACGCAGTATTTT
CASSVVEGRTDTQYF
>TRBJ2-2|TRBD1|NA|TRBV4-3
TGCGCCAGCAGCCAAACCTGGACAGGGGCGGCTACCGGGGAGCTGTTTTTT
CASSQTWTGAATGELFF
>TRBJ1-4|NA|NA|TRBV15
TGTGCCACCAGCAGAGTAGTTATTCGAACTAATGAAAAACTGTTTTTT
CATSRVVIRTNEKLFF
>TRBJ2-7|NA|medium-sized|TRBV21-1
TGTGCCAGCAGCCGCGTACCGGAGCAGTACTTC
CASSRVPEQYF
>TRBJ2-3|NA|NA|TRBV11-3
TGTGCCAGCAGCTTAGATGGTACTAGCACAGATACGCAGTATTTT
CASSLDGTSTDTQYF
>TRBJ2-7|NA|NA|TRBV7-2
TGTGCCAACCGTTTAACCGGCTCCTACGAGCAGTACTTC
CANRLTGSYEQYF
>TRBJ1-1|NA|NA|TRBV27
TGTGCCAGCAGTTCTCAGTCCAGGGTCCACACTGAAGCTTTCTTT
CASSSQSRVHTEAFF
>TRBJ1-5|NA|NA|TRBV2
TGTGCCAGCACTCAGGGGTCCAGCAATCAGCCCCAGCATTTT
CASTQGSSNQPQHF
>TRBJ1-4|NA|NA|TRBV3-1/TRBV3-2
TGTGCCAGCAGCCAGGGGAGGGGTGGTAATGAAAAACTGTTTTTT
CASSQGRGGNEKLFF
>TRBJ2-7|NA|NA|TRBV2
TGTGCCAGCAGTGAAGCGCTTCCAGGCTACGAGCAGTACTTC
CASSEALPGYEQYF
>TRBJ2-5|NA|NA|TRBV3-1/TRBV3-2
TGTGCCAGCAACCCCGGACTCCAAGAGACCCAGTACTTC
CASNPGLQETQYF
>TRBJ1-2|TRBD1|NA|TRBV2
TGTGCCAGCAGCGGACAGGGGGCGGTGGGTGGCTACACCTTC
CASSGQGAVGGYTF
>TRBJ1-2|NA|once|TRBV7-5
TGTGTCAGAAGATCAAGACAGGGTAGATCGGGCTACACCTTC
CVRRSRQGRSGYTF
>TRBJ1-4|TRBD1|NA|TRBV10-3
TGTGCCATCAGTGACCGGGACAGGGGTGAAAAACTGTTTTTT
CAISDRDRGEKLFF
>TRBJ1-1|NA|NA|TRBV19
TGTGCCAGTAGTATAGGGATGCGGCGAACTGAAGCTTTCTTT
CASSIGMRRTEAFF
>TRBJ2-3|TRBD2|few|TRBV5-4
TGTGCCAGCAGCCCTTTGGCTAGCGGGGACACAGATACGCAGTATTTT
CASSPLASGDTDTQYF
>TRBJ2-7|NA|NA|TRBV28
TGTGCCAGCAGTTTATTTTCCGTCTCCTACGAGCAGTACTTC
CASSLFSVSYEQYF
>TRBJ2-2|TRBD1|NA|TRBV18
TGTGCCAGCTCACCACCTACCGGACAGGACGCGAACACCGGGGAGCTGTTTTTT
CASSPPTGQDANTGELFF
>TRBJ2-2|TRBD1|NA|TRBV11-3
TGTGCCAGCAGCTTACGCGGACAGGGAACCGGGGAGCTGTTTTTT
CASSLRGQGTGELFF
>TRBJ2-5|TRBD1|many|TRBV27
TGTGCCAGCAGAACAGGGGGCTCGGAGACCCAGTACTTC
CASRTGGSETQYF
>TRBJ2-7|TRBD1|NA|TRBV5-4
TGTGCCAGCAGCTTGGGGACAGGGGTCTCCTACGAGCAGTACTTC
CASSLGTGVSYEQYF
>TRBJ1-5|TRBD1|NA|TRBV5-1
TGCGCCAGCAGCTTGGAAGGCAGGGGGCGCGGGAGAAGCAATCAGCCCCAGCATTTT
CASSLEGRGRGRSNQPQHF
>TRBJ1-5|TRBD1|NA|TRBV19
TGTGCCAGTAGCAACCAGGGACAGAATCAGCCCCAGCATTTT
CASSNQGQNQPQHF
>TRBJ2-7|TRBD2|NA|TRBV2
TGTGCCAGCAGAACTAGCGGGACCGCTCGGGGAGAGCAGTACTTC
CASRTSGTARGEQYF
>TRBJ1-5|TRBD1|NA|TRBV6-5
TGTGCCAGCAGTTCGGGACAGGGAAATCAGCCCCAGCATTTT
CASSSGQGNQPQHF
>TRBJ2-7|NA|NA|TRBV10-3
TGTGCTAGCGGACAGGCAGAAGAGCAGTACTTC
CASGQAEEQYF
>TRBJ2-7|NA|NA|TRBV30
TGTGCCTCCCGACGAGTGAGCGAAAGCTCCTACGAGCAGTACTTC
CASRRVSESSYEQYF
>TRBJ1-2|TRBD1|NA|TRBV27
TGTGCCAGCAGTTTAAATTTAGGCAGGGGGCCGTATGGCTACACCTTC
CASSLNLGRGPYGYTF
>TRBJ1-6|NA|few|TRBV4-3
TGCGCCAGCAGCCTCGACCGGGAACAGGGAATGTGGCCCCTCCACTTT
CASSLDREQGMWPLHF
>TRBJ1-1|NA|NA|TRBV29-1
TGCAGCGTCCGGGAGAACACTGAAGCTTTCTTT
CSVRENTEAFF
>TRBJ2-5|NA|once|TRBV5-8
TGTGCCAGCAGCTTCTCGTCGGGGGAGACCCAGTACTTC
CASSFSSGETQYF
>TRBJ1-6|NA|NA|TRBV5-6
TGTGCCAGCAGCCGGAGAGGTAATTCACCCCTCCACTTT
CASSRRGNSPLHF
>TRBJ1-5|NA|NA|TRBV7-2
TGTGCCAGCAGCTCCTCGGGGGGGGACTATCAGCCCCAGCATTTT
CASSSSGGDYQPQHF
>TRBJ1-1|NA|NA|TRBV2
TGTGCCAGCAGTGAACTATTATTTAACAGGGTGGACACTGAAGCTTTCTTT
CASSELLFNRVDTEAFF
>TRBJ2-7|TRBD2|NA|TRBV2
TGTGCCAGCAGTGAAAAGTTGGGAGCGGGAGGGTATAACTACGAGCAGTACTTC
CASSEKLGAGGYNYEQYF
>TRBJ2-5|NA|NA|TRBV7-2
TGTGCCAGCAGCTTTTGGGGGGATAGGGAGACCCAGTACTTC
CASSFWGDRETQYF
>TRBJ2-3|TRBD2|NA|TRBV19
TGTGCCAGTAGTGAACTAGCGGGGGGCACAGATACGCAGTATTTT
CASSELAGGTDTQYF